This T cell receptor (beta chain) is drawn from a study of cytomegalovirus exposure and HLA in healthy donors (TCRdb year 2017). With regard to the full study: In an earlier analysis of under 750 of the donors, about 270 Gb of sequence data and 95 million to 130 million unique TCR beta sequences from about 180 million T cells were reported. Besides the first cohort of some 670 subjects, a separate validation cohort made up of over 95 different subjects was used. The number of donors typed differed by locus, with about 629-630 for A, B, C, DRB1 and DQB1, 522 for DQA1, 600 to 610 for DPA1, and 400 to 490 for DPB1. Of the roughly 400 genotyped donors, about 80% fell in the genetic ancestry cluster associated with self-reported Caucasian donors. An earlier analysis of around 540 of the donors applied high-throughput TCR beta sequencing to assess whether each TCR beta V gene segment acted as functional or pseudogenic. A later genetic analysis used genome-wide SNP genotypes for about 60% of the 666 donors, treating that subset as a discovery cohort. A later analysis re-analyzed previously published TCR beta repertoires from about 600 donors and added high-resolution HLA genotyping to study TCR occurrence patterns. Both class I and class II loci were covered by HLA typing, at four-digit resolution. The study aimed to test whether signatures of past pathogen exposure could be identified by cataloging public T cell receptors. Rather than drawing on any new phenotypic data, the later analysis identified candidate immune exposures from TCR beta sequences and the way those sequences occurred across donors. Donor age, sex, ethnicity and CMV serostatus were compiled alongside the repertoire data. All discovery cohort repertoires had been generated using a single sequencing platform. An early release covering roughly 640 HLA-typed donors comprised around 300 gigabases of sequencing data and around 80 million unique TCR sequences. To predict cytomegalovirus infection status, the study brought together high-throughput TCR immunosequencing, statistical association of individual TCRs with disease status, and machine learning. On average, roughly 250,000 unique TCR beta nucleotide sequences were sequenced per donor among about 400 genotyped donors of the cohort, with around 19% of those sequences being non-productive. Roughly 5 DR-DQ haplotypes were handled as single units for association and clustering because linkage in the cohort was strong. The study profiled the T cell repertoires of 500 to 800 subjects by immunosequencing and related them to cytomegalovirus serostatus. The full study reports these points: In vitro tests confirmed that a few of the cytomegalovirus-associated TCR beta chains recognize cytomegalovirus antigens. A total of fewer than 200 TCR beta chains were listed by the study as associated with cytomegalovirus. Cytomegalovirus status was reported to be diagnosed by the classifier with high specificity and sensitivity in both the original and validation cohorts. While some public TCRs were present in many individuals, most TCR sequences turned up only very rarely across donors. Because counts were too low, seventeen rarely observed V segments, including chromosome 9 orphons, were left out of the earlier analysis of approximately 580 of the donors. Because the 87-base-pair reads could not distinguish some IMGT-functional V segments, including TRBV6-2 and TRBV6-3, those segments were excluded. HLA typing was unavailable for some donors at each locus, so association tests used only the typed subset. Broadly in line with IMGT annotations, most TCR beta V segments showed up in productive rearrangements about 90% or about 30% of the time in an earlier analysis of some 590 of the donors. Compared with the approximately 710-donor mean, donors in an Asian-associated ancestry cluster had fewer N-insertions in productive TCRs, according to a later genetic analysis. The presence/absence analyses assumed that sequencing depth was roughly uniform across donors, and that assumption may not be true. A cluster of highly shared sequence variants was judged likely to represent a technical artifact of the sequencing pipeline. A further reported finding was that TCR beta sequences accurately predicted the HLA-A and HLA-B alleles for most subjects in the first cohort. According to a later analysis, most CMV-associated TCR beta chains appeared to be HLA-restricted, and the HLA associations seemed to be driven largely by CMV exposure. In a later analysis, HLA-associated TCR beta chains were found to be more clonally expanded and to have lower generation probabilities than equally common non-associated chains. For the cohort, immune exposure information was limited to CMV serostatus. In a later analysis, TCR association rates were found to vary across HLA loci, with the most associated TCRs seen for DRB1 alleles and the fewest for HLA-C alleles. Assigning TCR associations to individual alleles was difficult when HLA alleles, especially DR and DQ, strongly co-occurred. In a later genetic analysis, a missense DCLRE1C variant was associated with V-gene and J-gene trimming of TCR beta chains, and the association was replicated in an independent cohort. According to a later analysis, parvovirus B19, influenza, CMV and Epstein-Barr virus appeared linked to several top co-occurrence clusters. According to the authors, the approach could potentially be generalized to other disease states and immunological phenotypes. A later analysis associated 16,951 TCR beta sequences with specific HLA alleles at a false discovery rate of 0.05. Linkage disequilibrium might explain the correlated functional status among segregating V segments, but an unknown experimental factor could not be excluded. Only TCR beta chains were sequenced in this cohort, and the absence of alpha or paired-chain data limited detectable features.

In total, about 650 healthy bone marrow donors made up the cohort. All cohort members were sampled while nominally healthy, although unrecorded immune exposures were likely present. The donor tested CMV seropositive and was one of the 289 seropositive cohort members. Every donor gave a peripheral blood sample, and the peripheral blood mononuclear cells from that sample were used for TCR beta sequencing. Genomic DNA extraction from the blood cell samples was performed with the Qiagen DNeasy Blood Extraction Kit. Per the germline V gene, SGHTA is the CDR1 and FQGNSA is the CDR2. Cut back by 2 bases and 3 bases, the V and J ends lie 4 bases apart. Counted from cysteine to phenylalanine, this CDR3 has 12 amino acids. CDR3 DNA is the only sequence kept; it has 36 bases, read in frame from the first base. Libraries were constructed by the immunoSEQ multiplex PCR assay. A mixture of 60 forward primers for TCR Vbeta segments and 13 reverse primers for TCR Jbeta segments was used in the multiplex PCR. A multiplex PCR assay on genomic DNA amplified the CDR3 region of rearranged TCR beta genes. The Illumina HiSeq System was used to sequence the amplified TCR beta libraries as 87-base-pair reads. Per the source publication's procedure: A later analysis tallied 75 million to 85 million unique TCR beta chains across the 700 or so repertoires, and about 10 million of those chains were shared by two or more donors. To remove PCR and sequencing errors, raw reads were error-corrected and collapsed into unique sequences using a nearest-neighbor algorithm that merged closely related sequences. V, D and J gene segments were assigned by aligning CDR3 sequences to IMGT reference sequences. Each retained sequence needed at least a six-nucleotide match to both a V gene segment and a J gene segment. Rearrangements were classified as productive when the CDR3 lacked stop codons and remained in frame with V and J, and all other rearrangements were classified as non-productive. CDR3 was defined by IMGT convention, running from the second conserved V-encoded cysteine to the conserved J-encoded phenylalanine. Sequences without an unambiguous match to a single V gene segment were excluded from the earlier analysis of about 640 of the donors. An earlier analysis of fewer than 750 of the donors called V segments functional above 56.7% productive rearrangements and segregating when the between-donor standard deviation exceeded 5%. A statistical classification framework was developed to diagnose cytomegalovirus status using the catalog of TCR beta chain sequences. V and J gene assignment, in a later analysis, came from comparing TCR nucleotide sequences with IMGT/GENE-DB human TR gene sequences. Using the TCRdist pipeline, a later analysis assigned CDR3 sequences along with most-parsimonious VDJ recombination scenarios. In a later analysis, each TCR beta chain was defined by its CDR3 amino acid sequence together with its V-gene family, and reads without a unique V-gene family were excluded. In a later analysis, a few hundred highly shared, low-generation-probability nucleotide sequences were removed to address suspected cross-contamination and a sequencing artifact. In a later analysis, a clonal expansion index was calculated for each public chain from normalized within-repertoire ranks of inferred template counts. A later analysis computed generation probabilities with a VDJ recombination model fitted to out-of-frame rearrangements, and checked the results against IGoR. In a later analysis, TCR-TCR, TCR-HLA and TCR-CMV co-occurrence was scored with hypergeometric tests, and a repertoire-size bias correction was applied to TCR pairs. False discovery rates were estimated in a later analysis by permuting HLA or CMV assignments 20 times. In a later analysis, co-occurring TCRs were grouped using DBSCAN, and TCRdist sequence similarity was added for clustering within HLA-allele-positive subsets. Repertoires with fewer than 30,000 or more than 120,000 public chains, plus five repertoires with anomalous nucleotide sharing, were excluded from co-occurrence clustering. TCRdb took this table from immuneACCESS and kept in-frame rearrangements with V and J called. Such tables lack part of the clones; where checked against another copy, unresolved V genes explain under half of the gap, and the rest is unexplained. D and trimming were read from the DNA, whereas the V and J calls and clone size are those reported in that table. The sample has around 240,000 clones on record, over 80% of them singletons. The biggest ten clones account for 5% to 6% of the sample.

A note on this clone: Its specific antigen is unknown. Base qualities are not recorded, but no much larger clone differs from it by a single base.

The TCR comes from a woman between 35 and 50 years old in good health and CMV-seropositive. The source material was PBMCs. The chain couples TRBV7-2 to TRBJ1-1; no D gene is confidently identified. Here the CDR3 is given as CASSLTDTEAFF. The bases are TGTGCCAGCAGCTTAACAGACACTGAAGCTTTCTTT. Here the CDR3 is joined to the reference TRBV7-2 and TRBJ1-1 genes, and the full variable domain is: GAGVSQSPSNKVTEKGKDVELRCDPISGHTALYWYRQSLGQGLEFLIYFQGNSAPDKSGLPSDRFSAERTGGSVSTLTIQRTQQEDSAVYLCASSLTDTEAFFGQGTRLTVV.